These 17 T cell receptor beta chains share one sample of origin, sequenced in a study of shared clonotypes between healthy human individuals. The table came from immunoSEQ multiplex PCR; TCRdb's copy has only in-frame clones and leaves some out. In the table there are fewer than 2.5 million clones, roughly 93% of which are singletons. The specimen was naive CD4+ T cells from PBMCs. As to subset: CD45RA+ positively selected. The receptors here all came from a man younger than 35 in good health. Some clones in this sample may be carry-over from other donors' samples.

The rearrangement links TRBV7-2 to TRBJ2-1, with D possibly matching TRBD2 (5 bases). The CDR3 loop spans 14 amino acids. Germline CDR1 is SGHTA and CDR2 is FQGNSA. Trimming took 3 bases from V and 8 from J, leaving 14 bases between them. CDR3 sequence (DNA): TGTGCCAGCAGCTTGAGGGTCCCTAGACATGAGCAGTTCTTC. Amino acid sequence: CASSLRVPRHEQFF.

This chain uses TRBV5-1 with TRBJ1-1, with D possibly TRBD1 on 6 matching bases. This CDR3 comprises 12 residues. CDR1 is SGHRS and CDR2 is YFSETQ in the germline V gene. Trimming shortened V by 3 bases and J by 8 bases, and 11 bases separated the two germline ends. CDR3 in amino acids: CASSSQGQEAFF. The CDR3 DNA sequence: TGCGCCAGCAGCTCCCAGGGGCAGGAAGCTTTCTTT.

This chain joins TRBV14 and TRBJ2-7; 10 bases are a match to TRBD1. Unmatched junction bases numbered 12, after V lost 4 bases and J lost 3 bases. CDR1 and CDR2 from the germline V gene are SGHDN and FVKESK. This CDR3 has 17 residues. The CDR3 DNA follows: TGTGCCAGCAGCCGGGACAGGGGTTTTTTCAGCGTCTACGAGCAGTACTTC. Its translation: CASSRDRGFFSVYEQYF.

CDR3 DNA sequence: TGTGCCAGCAGTTACACGACCCATGCCGGTCGGTCACCCCTCCACTTT. Amino acids: CASSYTTHAGRSPLHF. This rearrangement joins TRBV6-5 to TRBJ1-6, with unresolved D. Trimming stripped 2 bases from V and 10 bases from J, with 18 bases between. Germline values: CDR1 MNHEY, CDR2 SVGAGI. The CDR3 is 16 amino acids.

This chain joins TRBV19 and TRBJ1-2; D possibly corresponds to TRBD1 (5 bases). From germline, CDR1 is LNHDA and CDR2 SQIVND (reference sequence). CDR3 length equals 18 residues. Trimming shortened V by 3 bases and J by 4 bases, and 24 bases separated the two germline ends. CDR3 in amino acids: CASSISLVSRQGPYGYTF. The CDR3 DNA reads TGTGCCAGTAGTATTTCTTTGGTGTCCCGGCAGGGTCCCTATGGCTACACCTTC.

This chain links TRBV5-4 with TRBJ2-1, with 7 bases aligning to TRBD2. The CDR3 extends over 17 amino acids. Unmatched junction bases numbered 12, after V lost 3 bases and J lost 3 bases. Germline-derived CDR1 and CDR2 are SGHNT and YYREEE (reference sequence). CDR3 protein: CASSSKVSAGLYNEQFF. In DNA form, the CDR3 reads TGTGCCAGCAGCTCCAAGGTATCAGCGGGACTCTACAATGAGCAGTTCTTC.

The rearrangement uses TRBV18 and TRBJ1-2; no clear D. V shed 2 bases and J shed 6 bases, with 13 bases lying between them. The germline CDR1 and CDR2 sequences are KGHSH and LQKENI. This CDR3 region has 14 residues. CDR3 sequence reads: CASSPKGARNGYTF. DNA for the CDR3: TGTGCCAGCTCACCAAAGGGCGCCAGAAATGGCTACACCTTC.

The V gene is TRBV10-1, the J gene TRBJ2-5, with TRBD2 as a possible D gene (5 bases). The germline gives CDR1 WNHNN, CDR2 SYGVQD (reference sequence). Trimming took 2 bases from V and 9 from J, leaving 10 bases between them. This CDR3 has 12 amino acids. The CDR3 region has the DNA TGCGCCAGCAGTGAGGACGTGAGGGCCCAGTACTTC. Translation: CASSEDVRAQYF.

This chain connects TRBV19 to TRBJ1-5; D unresolved. V dropped 7 bases and J dropped 10 bases, with 14 bases sitting between them. Germline V lookup: CDR1 LNHDA, CDR2 SQIVND (reference sequence). This CDR3 has 12 residues. The CDR3 DNA follows: TGTGCCAGTAAGGAGGGTTCAAGCCCCCAGCATTTT. It specifies CASKEGSSPQHF.

The genes are TRBV4-2 and TRBJ2-5; no reliable D call. CDR3 size: 16 residues. Germline loops: CDR1 LGHNA, CDR2 YNFKEQ. The V gene lost 0 bases and the J gene lost 2 bases, with 13 bases spanning the gap. The CDR3 DNA is TGTGCCAGCAGCCAAGATCCGGCACGGGTTCAAGAGACCCAGTACTTC. Residues: CASSQDPARVQETQYF.

This clone came up once. V and J are TRBV10-3 and TRBJ2-7; 7 positions agree with TRBD2. The V and J ends lost 4 bases and 3 bases, in that order; junction bases with no gene match: 6. The CDR3 covers 14 residues. Germline V gene data show CDR1 as ENHRY and CDR2 as SYGVKD. CDR3 region: CAISASGVGYEQYF. The CDR3 nucleotides read TGTGCCATCAGTGCCAGCGGGGTTGGCTACGAGCAGTACTTC.

The chain joins TRBV11-2 to TRBJ2-7; TRBD1 is a possible D gene (5 bases). The ends were cut back, 7 bases at V and 6 bases at J, with 28 bases in the middle. The CDR3 consists of 17 residues. Germline V gene data show CDR1 as SGHAT and CDR2 as FQNNGV. CDR3 sequence: CASTSFLSAGIFPEQYF. The CDR3 DNA reads as TGTGCCAGCACCAGCTTCCTATCGGCAGGGATATTCCCCGAGCAGTACTTC. Combining the CDR3 with reference TRBV11-2 and TRBJ2-7 gives the whole variable domain EAGVAQSPRYKIIEKRQSVAFWCNPISGHATLYWYQQILGQGPKLLIQFQNNGVVDDSQLPKDRFSAERLKGVDSTLKIQPAKLEDSAVYLCASTSFLSAGIFPEQYFGPGTRLTVT.

The chain recombines TRBV27 with TRBJ2-2; 10 bases fit TRBD2. Unmatched junction bases numbered 6, after V lost 1 base and J lost 7 bases. CDR1 is MNHEY, CDR2 SMNVEV, per germline (reference sequence). The CDR3 sequence is 16 residues long. The CDR3 reads CASSLWLAGVHGELFF. CDR3 sequence (DNA): TGTGCCAGCAGTTTATGGCTAGCGGGAGTCCACGGGGAGCTGTTTTTT.

This clone was recorded only once. The chain links TRBV4-3 to TRBJ2-5, with unresolved D. The CDR3 sequence is 18 residues long. V lost 1 base and J 1 base, leaving 19 bases between the germline ends. The germline gives CDR1 LGHNA, CDR2 YSLEER. Here the CDR3 reads CASSQGGWMTGGQETQYF. The CDR3 nucleotides read TGCGCCAGCAGCCAAGGGGGTTGGATGACGGGCGGCCAAGAGACCCAGTACTTC.

V is TRBV15 and J is TRBJ2-2; D is possibly TRBD2 (6 bases). Germline V CDR1 and CDR2: LNHNV, YYDKDF (reference sequence). Trimming stripped 0 bases from V and 0 bases from J, with 20 bases between. There are 20 residues in the CDR3. CDR3 region: CATSRDPPRGGDPNTGELFF. For the CDR3, the DNA is TGTGCCACCAGCAGAGACCCTCCCCGTGGCGGGGACCCGAACACCGGGGAGCTGTTTTTT.

Turning to this clone: The identical CDR3 is also encoded by other nucleotide sequences in the sample. The V call is TRBV14, the J call TRBJ1-5; D not resolved. This CDR3 is built from 13 residues. Looked up from germline, CDR1 is SGHDN and CDR2 is FVKESK. Trimming stripped 0 bases from V and 5 bases from J, with 5 bases between. The CDR3 sequence is CASSQDNYQPQHF. CDR3 nucleotide sequence: TGTGCCAGCAGCCAAGATAACTATCAGCCCCAGCATTTT. Drawing the rest from reference TRBV14 and TRBJ1-5, the complete variable domain is EAGVTQFPSHSVIEKGQTVTLRCDPISGHDNLYWYRRVMGKEIKFLLHFVKESKQDESGMPNNRFLAERTGGTYSTLKVQPAELEDSGVYFCASSQDNYQPQHFGDGTRLSIL.

Remarks on this clone: Different DNA sequences within this sample yield the same CDR3. This chain links TRBV5-1 with TRBJ2-1, with TRBD2 identical over 9 bases. The CDR3 is 15 amino acids. V lost 2 bases and J lost 3; bases outside the gene matches: 3. In germline, CDR1 is SGHRS, CDR2 YFSETQ. The CDR3 spells CASSLGGRGYNEQFF. For the CDR3, the DNA is TGCGCCAGCAGCTTAGGCGGGAGGGGCTACAATGAGCAGTTCTTC.